This T cell receptor beta chain was observed in a study of blood T cell repertoires in COVID-19. Sequencing used immunoSEQ multiplex PCR; TCRdb keeps in-frame clones, though not all of them. This sample carries approximately 450,000 clones, 70% to 90% of them seen once, and the ten largest clones take about 2.1%. Material for sequencing was PBMCs or T cells enriched from blood (not recorded which). The receptor comes from a woman between 18 and 29 years old with acute COVID-19.

CDR3 nucleotide sequence: TGTGCCAGCAGCCGGCGACAGCCTAACCAGCCCCAGCATTTT. It codes for CASSRRQPNQPQHF. The V gene is TRBV21-1, the J gene TRBJ1-5; the tabulated D call, TRBD1, remains unverified against the DNA. TRBV21-1 is labeled a pseudogene. The CDR3 sequence is 14 residues long.